This T cell receptor beta chain derives from a study of blood T cells in healthy people across ages. In germline, CDR1 is MGHRA, CDR2 YSYEKL. The CDR3 length is 15 residues. Trimming left V 0 bases short and J 5 bases short, with 10 bases between. A few counts support this clonotype. Together with a sample-barcoded 5' primer, a J-beta primer mix was included in a second PCR lasting about 6 to 11 cycles. Each of the cDNA molecules was tagged by a template-switch adaptor with 12 random nucleotides. From the 5' RACE reads, TCRdb called clonotypes with MiXCR, one entry per CDR3 protein. This sample has around 750,000 distinct CDR3 sequences, with roughly 50% found just once. Each donor supplied roughly 9.2 milliliters of peripheral blood.

The chain carries TRBV4-1 and TRBJ1-4; D possibly corresponds to TRBD1 (5 bases). The clonotype was recovered from a man of 80 years or more in good health. The sample comprised blood. The CDR3 region has the DNA TGCGCCAGCAGCCAAGACGGGGCAGGGAATGAAAAACTGTTTTTT. Its translation is CASSQDGAGNEKLFF.